This TCR beta chain is from a study of cytomegalovirus exposure and HLA in healthy donors. Findings and caveats of the study: It was in a later analysis that TCR association rates were seen to vary by HLA locus, highest for DRB1 and lowest for HLA-C. Rare TCR sequences dominated, though some public TCRs recurred in many donors.

In its sample, this clone was seen once. The antigen remains undetermined. Primers included in the PCR were 60 Vbeta and 13 Jbeta primers. The repertoire was sequenced with immunoSEQ multiplex PCR; TCRdb's copy has only in-frame clones and lacks some. Of about 130,000 clones listed, 77% are singletons. Germline assignment: CDR1 MNHNY and CDR2 SVGAGI (reference sequence). The germline V and J ends were trimmed by 6 bases and 0 bases, with 11 bases remaining between them. The CDR3 is made up of 15 amino acids. Source material: PBMCs. The genes are TRBV6-6 and TRBJ2-2, with D possibly TRBD2 on 7 matching bases. This receptor was identified in a woman in her thirties or forties in good health and CMV-seropositive. The DNA for the CDR3 is TGTGCCAGCAGACAAGGGGGGGCGAACACCGGGGAGCTGTTTTTT. Amino acids: CASRQGGANTGELFF.